Listed below are T cell receptor beta chains from one sample, sequenced in a study of control samples from healthy donors and cancer patients. The protocol was immunoSEQ multiplex PCR, while the TCRdb copy is restricted to in-frame clones and leaves out a portion. The sample yields more than 95,000 clones, nearly 95% seen once. The source material was blood. The receptor set was obtained from a man aged 30 to 39 in good health. The CDR3 runs from the conserved cysteine through the conserved F or W. The D gene is left open where the match is weak. Clone size is stated in some rows and not others, as once, few, many or a class when expanded.

CDR3nt: TGTGCCAGCAGTGGCAACTATGAAAGGGCCTCCTCTGGAAACACCATATATTTT
CDR3aa: CASSGNYERASSGNTIYF
d_gene: -
abundance: many
v_gene: TRBV25-1
j_gene: TRBJ1-3

CDR3nt: TGTGCCACCAGTGACCGGAGGGGGCAGGGGCATGGCTACACCTTC
CDR3aa: CATSDRRGQGHGYTF
d_gene: TRBD1
abundance: -
v_gene: TRBV24-1
j_gene: TRBJ1-2

CDR3nt: TGTGCCAGCTCACCACCTACTCTTACTGAAGCTTTCTTT
CDR3aa: CASSPPTLTEAFF
d_gene: -
abundance: -
v_gene: TRBV18
j_gene: TRBJ1-1

CDR3nt: TGTGCCAGCAGCAAAGCTTTCGTGCAGCGGGACGTAGGTACTGAAGCTTTCTTT
CDR3aa: CASSKAFVQRDVGTEAFF
d_gene: -
abundance: -
v_gene: TRBV21-1
j_gene: TRBJ1-1

CDR3nt: TGTGCCAGCAGTTACTCCCGAAGCAATCAGCCCCAGCATTTT
CDR3aa: CASSYSRSNQPQHF
d_gene: -
abundance: -
v_gene: TRBV6-2/TRBV6-3
j_gene: TRBJ1-5

CDR3nt: TGTGCCAGCAGTTACGGTCTAGCACCCGGTTCAGATACGCAGTATTTT
CDR3aa: CASSYGLAPGSDTQYF
d_gene: -
abundance: -
v_gene: TRBV6-5
j_gene: TRBJ2-3

CDR3nt: TGTGCCAGCCAAGGGATCGGGGAGCTGTTTTTT
CDR3aa: CASQGIGELFF
d_gene: -
abundance: -
v_gene: TRBV19
j_gene: TRBJ2-2

CDR3nt: TGCGCCAGCAGTGAGGAGCGGGGGACTCTACGGGAGACCCAGTACTTC
CDR3aa: CASSEERGTLRETQYF
d_gene: TRBD2
abundance: -
v_gene: TRBV10-2
j_gene: TRBJ2-5

CDR3nt: TGTGCCAGCAGCTTGGGAGACTCGACAGTTGAAGCTTTCTTT
CDR3aa: CASSLGDSTVEAFF
d_gene: -
abundance: -
v_gene: TRBV5-8
j_gene: TRBJ1-1

CDR3nt: TGTGCCAGCAGCTTAAGTAATCTTTCGGGCGGGGAGCTGTTTTTT
CDR3aa: CASSLSNLSGGELFF
d_gene: -
abundance: few
v_gene: TRBV7-9
j_gene: TRBJ2-2

CDR3nt: TGTGCCAGCAGTGACTTGGGAGGGGGAGGTTCACCCCTCCACTTT
CDR3aa: CASSDLGGGGSPLHF
d_gene: -
abundance: -
v_gene: TRBV6-4
j_gene: TRBJ1-6

CDR3nt: TGTGCCAGCAGCGTAGCCCTTAATGAGGTCCACGAGCAGTACTTC
CDR3aa: CASSVALNEVHEQYF
d_gene: -
abundance: -
v_gene: TRBV9
j_gene: TRBJ2-7

CDR3nt: TGTGCCAGCAGTTCCCCTAGGGGGGACCTAAGTAACTATGGCTACACCTTC
CDR3aa: CASSSPRGDLSNYGYTF
d_gene: -
abundance: -
v_gene: TRBV28
j_gene: TRBJ1-2

CDR3nt: TGTGCCAGCAGCGCCGAGGACACTGAAGCTTTCTTT
CDR3aa: CASSAEDTEAFF
d_gene: -
abundance: -
v_gene: TRBV9
j_gene: TRBJ1-1

CDR3nt: TGTGCCAGCAGCTTGGCTAGGGGCTACGAGCAGTACTTC
CDR3aa: CASSLARGYEQYF
d_gene: -
abundance: -
v_gene: TRBV7-2
j_gene: TRBJ2-7

CDR3nt: TGTGCCAGCTCACCGGACAGTGGCTCTGGAAACACCATATATTTT
CDR3aa: CASSPDSGSGNTIYF
d_gene: -
abundance: -
v_gene: TRBV18
j_gene: TRBJ1-3

CDR3nt: TGTGCCAGCAGCTTACGGCAGTTACTCTATGGCTACACCTTC
CDR3aa: CASSLRQLLYGYTF
d_gene: -
abundance: -
v_gene: TRBV7-2
j_gene: TRBJ1-2

CDR3nt: TGTGCCAGCAGTTACAGGTCTCCTAGGGACACTGAAGCTTTCTTT
CDR3aa: CASSYRSPRDTEAFF
d_gene: -
abundance: -
v_gene: TRBV6-2/TRBV6-3
j_gene: TRBJ1-1

CDR3nt: TGTGCCAGCAGTCCCTCAGGGGGCGGGGCCCAGCATTTT
CDR3aa: CASSPSGGGAQHF
d_gene: TRBD1
abundance: -
v_gene: TRBV27
j_gene: TRBJ1-5

CDR3nt: TGCAGCGCGGGCGGGGGGAGATCCTACGAGCAGTACTTC
CDR3aa: CSAGGGRSYEQYF
d_gene: TRBD2
abundance: -
v_gene: TRBV29-1
j_gene: TRBJ2-7

CDR3nt: TGTGCCAGCAGCTTAAGCGGCACCACTGAAGCTTTCTTT
CDR3aa: CASSLSGTTEAFF
d_gene: -
abundance: -
v_gene: TRBV7-6
j_gene: TRBJ1-1

CDR3nt: TGTGCCATCAGTGTTAGAGGCGGGGGGGCCAATGAGCAGTTCTTC
CDR3aa: CAISVRGGGANEQFF
d_gene: TRBD2
abundance: -
v_gene: TRBV10-3
j_gene: TRBJ2-1

CDR3nt: TGTGCCAGCAGCTCGATGGCACTAGCCTCAGATACGCAGTATTTT
CDR3aa: CASSSMALASDTQYF
d_gene: -
abundance: few
v_gene: TRBV5-4
j_gene: TRBJ2-3

CDR3nt: TGCGCCAGCAGCTTGAAGGGACAGGGGGCTTATAATTCACCCCTCCACTTT
CDR3aa: CASSLKGQGAYNSPLHF
d_gene: TRBD1
abundance: -
v_gene: TRBV5-1
j_gene: TRBJ1-6

CDR3nt: TGTGCCAGCAGCTTAAGGAGCGGGGGGGAGGATACGCAGTATTTT
CDR3aa: CASSLRSGGEDTQYF
d_gene: TRBD2
abundance: once
v_gene: TRBV7-9
j_gene: TRBJ2-3

CDR3nt: TGTGCCAGCATGGGACTAGCGGGGGTAAACACCGGGGAGCTGTTTTTT
CDR3aa: CASMGLAGVNTGELFF
d_gene: TRBD2
abundance: -
v_gene: TRBV11-1
j_gene: TRBJ2-2

CDR3nt: TGCGCCAGCAGCCATGGACAGTCGAACACTGAAGCTTTCTTT
CDR3aa: CASSHGQSNTEAFF
d_gene: -
abundance: -
v_gene: TRBV4-1
j_gene: TRBJ1-1

CDR3nt: TGTGCCAGCAGCCGGAGTAGCAATCAGCCCCAGCATTTT
CDR3aa: CASSRSSNQPQHF
d_gene: -
abundance: -
v_gene: TRBV6-5
j_gene: TRBJ1-5

CDR3nt: TGTGCCAGCAGTGAATCCCTAAAGCAGCTCCAGCATTTT
CDR3aa: CASSESLKQLQHF
d_gene: -
abundance: -
v_gene: TRBV2
j_gene: TRBJ1-5

CDR3nt: TGCGCCAGCAGCTTGGGTAGCGGCTTCTACAATGAGCAGTTCTTC
CDR3aa: CASSLGSGFYNEQFF
d_gene: -
abundance: -
v_gene: TRBV5-1
j_gene: TRBJ2-1

CDR3nt: TGCAGCGGGAACAGCGACTCCCAAGGCTACACCTTC
CDR3aa: CSGNSDSQGYTF
d_gene: -
abundance: once
v_gene: TRBV29-1
j_gene: TRBJ1-2

CDR3nt: TGCGCCAGCAGCTTGGTTGCAGGGGAAAGAACCAAAAACATTCAGTACTTC
CDR3aa: CASSLVAGERTKNIQYF
d_gene: -
abundance: -
v_gene: TRBV5-1
j_gene: TRBJ2-4

CDR3nt: TGCAGCATCAGGGTAAATACGCAGTATTTT
CDR3aa: CSIRVNTQYF
d_gene: -
abundance: -
v_gene: TRBV29-1
j_gene: TRBJ2-3

CDR3nt: TGTGCCAGCAGCCAGACGACTAGCGCTGGGGCCCCAGATACGCAGTATTTT
CDR3aa: CASSQTTSAGAPDTQYF
d_gene: TRBD2
abundance: -
v_gene: TRBV4-2
j_gene: TRBJ2-3

CDR3nt: TGTGCCTGGAGTGAGTGGCAGGGTGCGCAGTATTTT
CDR3aa: CAWSEWQGAQYF
d_gene: -
abundance: -
v_gene: TRBV30
j_gene: TRBJ2-3

CDR3nt: TGTGCCAGTAGTACCGCTCAAGACCCTACAGGTAACTACCTCAATGAGCAGTTCTTC
CDR3aa: CASSTAQDPTGNYLNEQFF
d_gene: -
abundance: once
v_gene: TRBV19
j_gene: TRBJ2-1

CDR3nt: TGTGCCAGCAGTGGTCCCCCGGGCGGGGCCTCCTATAATTCACCCCTCCACTTT
CDR3aa: CASSGPPGGASYNSPLHF
d_gene: -
abundance: -
v_gene: TRBV6-1
j_gene: TRBJ1-6

CDR3nt: TGTGCCAGCAGCGTAGAAGCGGGGGGGAACAATGAGCAGTTCTTC
CDR3aa: CASSVEAGGNNEQFF
d_gene: TRBD2
abundance: -
v_gene: TRBV9
j_gene: TRBJ2-1